The 30 T cell receptor beta chains below all came from one sample that was sequenced in a study of a mutant IDH1 vaccine in newly diagnosed glioma. Their antigens remain unidentified. Time point of the sample: week 35, safety follow-up. The vaccine gave 300 ug of a 20-mer mutant IDH1 peptide subcutaneously per dose. Profiling relied on immunoSEQ multiplex PCR, and the TCRdb table lists in-frame clones only, not all of them. The sample has roughly 30,000 clones, around 73% seen once. The sample was PBMCs, taken from a glioma patient whose treatment included an IDH1 peptide vaccine. The receptors derive from a middle-aged woman with glioma.

The rearrangement uses TRBV7-2 and TRBJ2-7, with a possible D match to TRBD1 (6 bases). The germline CDR1 and CDR2 sequences are SGHTA and FQGNSA. Trimming took off 7 bases at V and 4 bases at J, with 20 bases between the two ends. The CDR3 totals 15 residues. The CDR3 DNA reads TGTGCCAGCACCCCTTCTGGGGGCGACGTTTACGAGCAGTACTTC. This gives the protein CASTPSGGDVYEQYF.

This clone appeared a few times. V is TRBV29-1 and J is TRBJ1-1, with D possibly TRBD1 on 6 matching bases. Germline V gene sequence: CDR1 SQVTM, CDR2 ANQGSEA. The V end was cut by 7 bases, the J end by 3 bases, with 15 bases between. The CDR3 sequence is 13 residues long. In nucleotides, the CDR3 is TGCAGCGCCGGGGGGGCGGGTTACACTGAAGCTTTCTTT. It encodes CSAGGAGYTEAFF.

This sequence joins TRBV25-1 and TRBJ1-3; D unresolved. This CDR3 is 13 amino acids long. Germline CDR1 MGHDK, CDR2 SYGVNS. V lost 6 bases, J lost 2 bases, and 8 bases lay in between. For the CDR3, the DNA is TGTGCCAGCAGCTTGACAACTGGAAACACCATATATTTT. Protein: CASSLTTGNTIYF.

The chain combines TRBV19 with TRBJ2-6; TRBD1 matches 9 bases. The V and J ends lost 1 base and 0 bases, in that order; junction bases with no gene match: 10. Germline values: CDR1 LNHDA, CDR2 SQIVND (reference sequence). CDR3 length: 20 amino acids. CDR3 loop: CASSIGLRDRAPSGANVLTF. The CDR3 nucleotides read TGTGCCAGTAGTATAGGTTTGCGGGACAGGGCCCCCTCTGGGGCCAACGTCCTGACTTTC.

The chain employs TRBV2 and TRBJ1-4; the D gene is possibly TRBD1 (5 bases). V gave up 9 bases and J gave up 8 bases, with 22 bases separating them. From germline, CDR1 is SNHLY and CDR2 FYNNEI. The length of the CDR3 is 15 residues. CDR3 bases: TGTGCCAGTGCCGGGCAGGCGCGTGAGGGGGAAAAACTGTTTTTT. Amino acid sequence: CASAGQAREGEKLFF. Filled out from reference TRBV2 and TRBJ1-4, the complete variable domain reads EPEVTQTPSHQVTQMGQEVILRCVPISNHLYFYWYRQILGQKVEFLVSFYNNEISEKSEIFDDQFSVERPDGSNFTLKIRSTKLEDSAMYFCASAGQAREGEKLFFGSGTQLSVL.

V usage is TRBV6-5 and J usage is TRBJ1-2; 7 nucleotides line up with TRBD1. J gave up 4 bases and V 6 bases, and 11 bases lay outside the gene matches. This CDR3 contains 15 residues. Germline V lookup: CDR1 MNHEY, CDR2 SVGAGI. The CDR3 spells CASSPGTAPIYGYTF. DNA of the CDR3: TGTGCCAGCAGCCCCGGGACAGCTCCCATCTATGGCTACACCTTC.

V is TRBV9 and J is TRBJ2-2; D perhaps matches TRBD2 (5 bases). This CDR3 is built from 15 residues. Trimming took off 3 bases at V and 6 bases at J, with 15 bases between the two ends. Germline V gene lookup returns CDR1 SGDLS and CDR2 YYNGEE. The CDR3 coding sequence is TGTGCCAGCAGCGCCTGGACTGCCAGATCCGGGGAGCTGTTTTTT. Translated, it gives CASSAWTARSGELFF.

The J gene is TRBJ1-6, the V gene TRBV5-8; D uncertain. V lost 1 base to trimming and J lost 2 bases, with 13 bases between them. This CDR3 is 17 amino acids long. Germline loops: CDR1 SGHTS, CDR2 YDEGEE. Written as DNA, the CDR3 is TGTGCCAGCAGCTTGATGCTCGGCGGCCCCTATAATTCACCCCTCCACTTT. Translated: CASSLMLGGPYNSPLHF.

This clone was counted only a few times. The rearrangement uses TRBV2 and TRBJ1-1; tentative D call: TRBD1 (6 bases). V lost 2 bases to trimming and J lost 0 bases, with 10 bases between them. The CDR3 sequence is 15 residues long. Germline V gene sequence: CDR1 SNHLY, CDR2 FYNNEI. The chain's CDR3 is CASSEQGPMNTEAFF. The CDR3, as DNA: TGTGCCAGCAGTGAACAGGGGCCGATGAACACTGAAGCTTTCTTT.

This chain links TRBV30 with TRBJ2-3; the D is unclear. Germline V lookup: CDR1 GTSNPN, CDR2 SVGIG (reference sequence). This CDR3 region has 15 residues. The V end was cut by 2 bases, the J end by 1 base, with 13 bases between. The DNA of the CDR3 is TGTGCCTGGAGTTTACTAAACCGACGCACAGATACGCAGTATTTT. Translated: CAWSLLNRRTDTQYF.

The V call is TRBV7-9, the J call TRBJ1-2; 10 nucleotides match TRBD1. V dropped 5 bases and J dropped 8; count of bases not matched to a gene: 8. The CDR3 extends over 14 amino acids. Germline CDR1 is SEHNR and CDR2 is FQNEAQ (reference sequence). In DNA, the CDR3 is TGTGCCAGCAGCCTACGGGACAGGGGTCAAGGCTACACCTTC. Residues: CASSLRDRGQGYTF.

The rearrangement joins TRBV5-1 to TRBJ1-3, with TRBD1 matching 10 bases. Germline lookup yields CDR1 SGHRS and CDR2 YFSETQ. Losses at the gene ends were 0 bases for V and 2 bases for J; bases not matched to a gene: 2. The CDR3 has 16 amino acids. CDR3 sequence (DNA): TGCGCCAGCAGCTTGGTGGGACAGGGGACTGGAAACACCATATATTTT. Protein sequence: CASSLVGQGTGNTIYF.

This clone was counted a few times. V gene TRBV5-4 combines with J gene TRBJ1-2, with no clear D. The V end lost 4 bases, the J end lost 2 bases, and 6 bases lay between the germline ends. The germline CDR1 and CDR2 sequences are SGHNT and YYREEE (reference sequence). This CDR3 contains 12 residues. CDR3 DNA sequence: TGTGCCAGCAGCCCGGGAAACTATGGCTACACCTTC. As protein: CASSPGNYGYTF.

This chain's CDR3 is CSARDAAGPYF. CDR3 nucleotide sequence: TGCAGTGCTAGAGATGCGGCAGGACCTTACTTC. This chain uses TRBV20-1 with TRBJ2-7; D is unclear. The V end lost 0 bases, the J end lost 13 bases, and 13 bases lay between the germline ends. The CDR3 runs 11 residues. Germline V gene lookup returns CDR1 DFQATT and CDR2 SNEGSKA (reference sequence).

The V gene is TRBV6-6, the J gene TRBJ1-2; D is possibly TRBD1 (6 bases). This CDR3 comprises 12 residues. Germline loops: CDR1 MNHNY, CDR2 SVGAGI (reference sequence). V lost 5 bases to trimming and J lost 6 bases, with 10 bases between them. DNA for the CDR3: TGTGCCAGCAGTCTCAAGGGGGATGGCTACACCTTC. Protein product: CASSLKGDGYTF.

The chain combines TRBV6-5 with TRBJ1-6, with 7 nucleotides matching TRBD1. Unmatched junction bases numbered 4, after V lost 7 bases and J lost 10 bases. This CDR3 is 12 amino acids long. Germline V gene lookup returns CDR1 MNHEY and CDR2 SVGAGI. CDR3 nucleotide sequence: TGTGCCAGCACCCCAGGGGGATCACCCCTCCACTTT. Translating it yields CASTPGGSPLHF.

This clone was seen a few times. This sequence joins TRBV18 and TRBJ1-1; 10 nucleotides line up with TRBD1. The CDR3 sequence is 14 residues long. Germline CDR1 KGHSH, CDR2 LQKENI. With 4 bases clipped from V and 6 bases from J, the junction kept 5 bases outside the gene matches. The CDR3 DNA is TGTGCCAGCTCACGGGACAGGGGCTCATCTGAAGCTTTCTTT. It is translated as CASSRDRGSSEAFF.

The chain carries TRBV20-1 and TRBJ1-2; D remains unclear. Germline V gene lookup returns CDR1 DFQATT and CDR2 SNEGSKA (reference sequence). The CDR3 sequence is 11 residues long. The CDR3 is CGRRSENGYTF. CDR3 nucleotide sequence: TGCGGGCGGCGGAGTGAGAATGGCTACACCTTC.

The sample holds a few counts of this clone. The chain uses TRBV10-3 and TRBJ1-1; D is perhaps TRBD1 (5 bases). V shed 2 bases and J shed 1 base, with 5 bases lying between them. Germline assignment: CDR1 ENHRY and CDR2 SYGVKD. The CDR3 sequence is 13 residues long. The CDR3, as DNA: TGTGCCATCAGTGAGCAGGGGAACACTGAAGCTTTCTTT. Its protein is CAISEQGNTEAFF.

CDR3 residues: CAIREPGQTDTQYF. DNA of the CDR3: TGTGCCATCAGGGAGCCGGGACAGACAGATACGCAGTATTTT. This chain connects TRBV10-3 to TRBJ2-3; 7 bases align to TRBD1. J gave up 3 bases and V 6 bases, and 6 bases lay outside the gene matches. Germline values: CDR1 ENHRY, CDR2 SYGVKD. The CDR3 spans 14 residues.

V and J are TRBV30 and TRBJ2-3; D possibly matches TRBD1 or TRBD2 (6 bases each). Germline loops: CDR1 GTSNPN, CDR2 SVGIG (reference sequence). Trimming stripped 4 bases from V and 0 bases from J, with 17 bases between. The CDR3 is made up of 16 amino acids. The CDR3 loop reads CAWTEGVDSSTDTQYF. As DNA, the CDR3 is TGTGCCTGGACGGAGGGCGTGGACAGTAGCACAGATACGCAGTATTTT.

There are a few counts of this clone. J is TRBJ2-3 and V is TRBV18; D not resolved. Germline V lookup: CDR1 KGHSH, CDR2 LQKENI. There are 12 residues in the CDR3. V was shortened by 0 bases and J by 6 bases, with 4 bases between the two germline ends. DNA of the CDR3: TGTGCCAGCTCACCACCGGGGGATACGCAGTATTTT. As protein: CASSPPGDTQYF.

For the CDR3, the DNA is TGTGCCAGCAGTGAAGCGGGCCTCATCTATGGCTACACCTTC. It specifies CASSEAGLIYGYTF. V is TRBV2 and J is TRBJ1-2; no reliable D call. V lost 0 bases and J lost 4, with 9 bases in between. CDR3 length: 14 residues. Germline V gene data show CDR1 as SNHLY and CDR2 as FYNNEI. Drawing the rest from reference TRBV2 and TRBJ1-2, the complete variable domain is EPEVTQTPSHQVTQMGQEVILRCVPISNHLYFYWYRQILGQKVEFLVSFYNNEISEKSEIFDDQFSVERPDGSNFTLKIRSTKLEDSAMYFCASSEAGLIYGYTFGSGTRLTVV.

The rearrangement joins TRBV19 to TRBJ1-1, with D tentatively TRBD1 (5 bases). Germline V gene data show CDR1 as LNHDA and CDR2 as SQIVND (reference sequence). Trimming removed 4 bases at V and 2 bases at J, with 8 bases between. The CDR3 extends over 13 amino acids. The CDR3 nucleotides are TGTGCCAGTAGTAACAGGCATAACACTGAAGCTTTCTTT. It codes for CASSNRHNTEAFF.

The chain combines TRBV11-2 with TRBJ2-1; D uncertain. The V gene's germline CDR1 is SGHAT and CDR2 FQNNGV. The CDR3 extends over 14 amino acids. The V end lost 0 bases, the J end lost 5 bases, and 8 bases lay between the germline ends. CDR3 protein: CASSLEAGHNEQFF. The CDR3 DNA reads TGTGCCAGCAGCTTAGAGGCAGGCCACAATGAGCAGTTCTTC.

V is TRBV6-5 and J is TRBJ1-1, with TRBD1 as a possible D gene (5 bases). The V gene lost 6 bases and the J gene lost 1 base, with 12 bases spanning the gap. This CDR3 contains 14 residues. In germline, CDR1 is MNHEY, CDR2 SVGAGI. The CDR3 sequence: CASRYTGGNTEAFF. In DNA form, the CDR3 reads TGTGCCAGCAGATACACTGGGGGGAACACTGAAGCTTTCTTT.

The chain recombines TRBV4-3 with TRBJ1-2; D not resolved. This CDR3 comprises 14 residues. The V and J ends lost 0 bases and 0 bases respectively, with 5 bases between them. Germline loops: CDR1 LGHNA, CDR2 YSLEER. The chain's CDR3 is CASSQDDTNYGYTF. The CDR3 coding sequence is TGCGCCAGCAGCCAAGACGATACTAACTATGGCTACACCTTC.

The sample holds one count of this clone. The chain couples TRBV7-2 to TRBJ2-1; unclear D gene. The CDR3 spans 15 residues. Germline CDR1 is SGHTA and CDR2 is FQGNSA. V lost 2 bases and J 5 bases, leaving 13 bases between the germline ends. The CDR3 loop is CASSLSGFGNNEQFF. The CDR3, as DNA: TGTGCCAGCAGCTTAAGTGGATTTGGAAACAATGAGCAGTTCTTC. Full variable domain (remainder filled in from reference TRBV7-2 and TRBJ2-1): GAGVSQSPSNKVTEKGKDVELRCDPISGHTALYWYRQSLGQGLEFLIYFQGNSAPDKSGLPSDRFSAERTGGSVSTLTIQRTQQEDSAVYLCASSLSGFGNNEQFFGPGTRLTVL.

The V call is TRBV19, the J call TRBJ1-2; 8 nucleotides align to TRBD1. In germline, CDR1 is LNHDA, CDR2 SQIVND (reference sequence). The CDR3 sequence is 15 residues long. Trimming removed 10 bases from V and 6 bases from J; junction bases left unmatched: 16. The CDR3, as DNA: TGTGCCACCTCCCACCTACCAGGGGGCGGTGATGGCTACACCTTC. It translates to CATSHLPGGGDGYTF. The complete variable domain, with remaining parts taken from reference TRBV19 and TRBJ1-2, reads DGGITQSPKYLFRKEGQNVTLSCEQNLNHDAMYWYRQDPGQGLRLIYYSQIVNDFQKGDIAEGYSVSREKKESFPLTVTSAQKNPTAFYLCATSHLPGGGDGYTFGSGTRLTVV.

Points on this clone: One end of the junction does not line up with germline, which may come from a read error. This CDR3 reads CASSRDRIQETQYF. CDR3 DNA: TGTGCTAGCAGCAGAGACAGGATCCAAGAGACCCAGTACTTC. The J gene is TRBJ2-5, the V gene TRBV7-7, with D maybe TRBD1 (6 bases). Germline V gene sequence: CDR1 SSHAT, CDR2 FNYEAQ (reference sequence). The CDR3 runs to 14 residues. The full variable domain, rest sourced from reference TRBV7-7 and TRBJ2-5, is GAGVSQSPRYKVTKRGQDVTLRCDPISSHATLYWYQQALGQGPEFLTYFNYEAQPDKSGLPSDRFSAERPEGSISTLTIQRTEQRDSAMYRCASSRDRIQETQYFGPGTRLLVL.